The 16 T cell receptor beta chains presented below share a single source sample, sequenced in a study of cytomegalovirus exposure and HLA in healthy donors. The PCR used 60 Vbeta and 13 Jbeta primers. Sequenced by immunoSEQ multiplex PCR; TCRdb stores in-frame clones only, minus some. The sample includes roughly 89,000 clones, 65% to 80% of them seen just once. Sequenced: PBMCs. These receptors originate from a man aged 25-40 years in good health and CMV-seropositive.

V usage is TRBV30 and J usage is TRBJ1-5, with TRBD1 as a possible D gene (6 bases). Germline CDR1 and CDR2: GTSNPN and SVGIG (reference sequence). The CDR3 contains 14 residues. The V gene lost 1 base and the J gene lost 5 bases, with 12 bases spanning the gap. The CDR3 reads CAWSEGQGYQPQHF. The CDR3 DNA reads TGTGCCTGGAGTGAGGGACAAGGGTATCAGCCCCAGCATTTT.

The chain carries TRBV7-8 and TRBJ1-5; maybe TRBD1 (6 bases). Germline V gene data show CDR1 as SGHVS and CDR2 as FQNEAQ. There are 13 residues in the CDR3. V lost 4 bases to trimming and J lost 6 bases, with 10 bases between them. The CDR3, as DNA: TGTGCCAGCAGCTCCCAGGGGTTTCAGCCCCAGCATTTT. This gives the protein CASSSQGFQPQHF.

This sequence joins TRBV15 and TRBJ2-1, with D unclear. Trimming pared 1 base from V and 8 bases from J, leaving 6 bases between. The CDR3 sequence is 12 residues long. CDR1 LNHNV and CDR2 YYDKDF come from the germline V gene (reference sequence). CDR3 DNA: TGTGCCACCAGCAGAGCGCAGGATGAGCAGTTCTTC. Amino acids: CATSRAQDEQFF.

The chain employs TRBV7-3 and TRBJ2-3, with 9 bases lining up with TRBD1. From germline, CDR1 is SGHTA and CDR2 FQGTGA. CDR3 length equals 15 residues. V was clipped by 5 bases and J by 4 bases; unmatched bases: 7. The CDR3 sequence: CASSLGQGFADTQYF. In DNA, the CDR3 is TGTGCCAGCAGCCTGGGACAGGGTTTCGCAGATACGCAGTATTTT.

The chain employs TRBV14 and TRBJ2-3, with a possible D match to TRBD1 (6 bases). Germline V gene lookup returns CDR1 SGHDN and CDR2 FVKESK. The V and J ends lost 4 bases and 1 base respectively, with 12 bases between them. This CDR3 has 15 residues. DNA for the CDR3: TGTGCCAGCAGCCCTCAGGGGAAAGGCACAGATACGCAGTATTTT. Encoded protein: CASSPQGKGTDTQYF.

This sequence joins TRBV28 and TRBJ2-7, with D possibly TRBD2 on 5 matching bases. The germline CDR1 and CDR2 sequences are MDHEN and SYDVKM. The ends were cut back, 7 bases at V and 6 bases at J, with 22 bases in the middle. The CDR3 has 15 amino acids. CDR3 bases: TGTGCCAGCAACATACCCACCGGGATACCTACCGAGCAGTACTTC. This gives the protein CASNIPTGIPTEQYF.

This clone was seen once. The chain uses TRBV7-9 and TRBJ2-5, with 9 positions matching TRBD2. After removal of 6 bases from V and 4 bases from J, the junction contained 9 bases not matched to a gene. Germline V gives CDR1 SEHNR, CDR2 FQNEAQ (reference sequence). CDR3 length: 15 residues. The CDR3 protein is CASRRRGGVLETQYF. The CDR3, as DNA: TGTGCCAGCAGACGGCGCGGGGGGGTTTTAGAGACCCAGTACTTC.

This chain uses TRBV19 with TRBJ2-7; D is undetermined. The CDR3 runs 13 residues. V shed 4 bases and J shed 3 bases, with 10 bases lying between them. Germline V gene lookup returns CDR1 LNHDA and CDR2 SQIVND (reference sequence). DNA of the CDR3: TGTGCCAGTAGTACCACCGCCAGCTACGAGCAGTACTTC. Translated: CASSTTASYEQYF.

This clone was seen more than once but under ten times. V is TRBV7-6 and J is TRBJ2-3, with TRBD2 identical over 13 bases. From germline, CDR1 is SGHVS and CDR2 FNYEAQ. CDR3 length equals 15 residues. V lost 3 bases to trimming and J lost 8 bases; unmatched junction nucleotides: 5. DNA of the CDR3: TGTGCCAGCAGCTTGACTAGCGGGGGGTCAGGTACGCAGTATTTT. Its protein product is CASSLTSGGSGTQYF.

This clone was found once. The CDR3 loop reads CASSRRDTGKGEAFF. The CDR3 DNA is TGTGCCAGTAGTAGACGGGACACCGGGAAGGGTGAAGCTTTCTTT. This sequence joins TRBV19 and TRBJ1-1; TRBD1 is a possible D gene (6 bases). Germline values: CDR1 LNHDA, CDR2 SQIVND (reference sequence). The CDR3 extends over 15 amino acids. With 4 bases removed from V and 7 bases from J, the gap between germline ends came to 19 bases.

The chain has TRBV19 and TRBJ1-6, with 9 bases matching TRBD1. There are 16 residues in the CDR3. Unmatched junction bases numbered 7, after V lost 5 bases and J lost 5 bases. Germline CDR1 reads LNHDA; CDR2 reads SQIVND (reference sequence). The CDR3 DNA follows: TGTGCCAGTAGTGTGCGGGACAGGGTTAATAATTCACCCCTCCACTTT. Translated, it gives CASSVRDRVNNSPLHF. The full variable domain, rest sourced from reference TRBV19 and TRBJ1-6, is DGGITQSPKYLFRKEGQNVTLSCEQNLNHDAMYWYRQDPGQGLRLIYYSQIVNDFQKGDIAEGYSVSREKKESFPLTVTSAQKNPTAFYLCASSVRDRVNNSPLHFGNGTRLTVT.

The genes are TRBV2 and TRBJ1-1, with D unresolved. This CDR3 region has 14 residues. V lost 8 bases, J lost 2 bases, and 15 bases lay in between. CDR1 and CDR2 from the germline V gene are SNHLY and FYNNEI. The CDR3 here is CASLGSQTNTEAFF. The CDR3 DNA reads TGTGCCAGCCTCGGTAGTCAGACAAACACTGAAGCTTTCTTT.

The chain links TRBV2 to TRBJ2-7, with 7 bases that match TRBD1. The CDR3 covers 16 residues. Germline CDR1 and CDR2: SNHLY and FYNNEI. V was clipped by 3 bases and J by 3 bases; unmatched bases: 11. The CDR3 is CASSDQETGRNYEQYF. CDR3 nucleotide sequence: TGTGCCAGCAGTGACCAGGAGACAGGGCGGAACTACGAGCAGTACTTC.

The J gene is TRBJ1-2, the V gene TRBV14; TRBD1 matches at 10 bases. V was clipped by 4 bases and J by 4 bases; unmatched bases: 9. This CDR3 contains 16 residues. The V gene's germline CDR1 is SGHDN and CDR2 FVKESK. The CDR3 here is CASSLTGQGPFYGYTF. The CDR3, as DNA: TGTGCCAGCAGCCTCACGGGACAGGGGCCTTTCTATGGCTACACCTTC.

V and J are TRBV14 and TRBJ1-6, with 7 nucleotides matching TRBD1. Per the germline V gene, CDR1 is SGHDN and CDR2 is FVKESK. The CDR3 has 17 amino acids. After removal of 0 bases from V and 7 bases from J, the junction contained 9 bases not matched to a gene. CDR3 bases: TGTGCCAGCAGCCAAGATATGGCAGGGGGATACAATTCACCCCTCCACTTT. Translated: CASSQDMAGGYNSPLHF.

This clone was detected a few times. V usage is TRBV18 and J usage is TRBJ2-1; D is perhaps TRBD2 (6 bases). V gave up 3 bases and J gave up 5 bases, with 14 bases separating them. The CDR3 is 15 amino acids. Germline CDR1 reads KGHSH; CDR2 reads LQKENI. The CDR3 DNA is TGTGCCAGCTCACCTGGAAGCGGGCGGGACAATGAGCAGTTCTTC. Amino acid sequence: CASSPGSGRDNEQFF.